This TCR beta chain was sequenced during a study of esophageal squamous cell carcinoma under preoperative chemotherapy. TCRdb analysed the PCR reads with MiXCR anew, one entry per CDR3 protein. This table has 30,000 or so distinct CDR3 sequences, approximately 51% appearing once. This clonotype was counted at least ten times. The time point denotes: after preoperative PTX-NDP chemotherapy. Germline values: CDR1 MRHNA, CDR2 SNTAGT. V gave up 0 bases and J gave up 2 bases, with 12 bases separating them. The CDR3 covers 16 residues. The sample was acquired from a patient given preoperative chemotherapy. V gene TRBV6-4 combines with J gene TRBJ2-3; the D gene is possibly TRBD2 (6 bases). This clonotype originated in a human donor with esophageal squamous cell carcinoma. The donor label of this sample is uncertain. The CDR3 bases are TGTGCCAGCAGTGACTCGAACGCGGGGCCCACAGATACGCAGTATTTT. This translates into CASSDSNAGPTDTQYF.